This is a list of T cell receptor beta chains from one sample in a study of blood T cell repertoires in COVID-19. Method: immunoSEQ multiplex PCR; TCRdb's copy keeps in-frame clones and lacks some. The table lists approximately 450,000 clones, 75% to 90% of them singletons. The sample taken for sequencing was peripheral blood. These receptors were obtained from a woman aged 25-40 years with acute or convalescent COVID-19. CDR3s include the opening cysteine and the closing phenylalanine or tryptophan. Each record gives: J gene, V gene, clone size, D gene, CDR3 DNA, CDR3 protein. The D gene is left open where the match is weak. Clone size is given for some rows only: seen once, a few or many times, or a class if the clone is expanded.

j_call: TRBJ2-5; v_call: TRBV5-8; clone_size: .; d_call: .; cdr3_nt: TGTGCCAGCAGCTACCGACAGGTCGGGACCCAGTACTTC; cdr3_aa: CASSYRQVGTQYF
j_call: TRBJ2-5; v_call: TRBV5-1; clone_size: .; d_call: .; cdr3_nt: TGCGCCAGCCGCCGACTCGAAGAGACCCAGTACTTC; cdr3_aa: CASRRLEETQYF
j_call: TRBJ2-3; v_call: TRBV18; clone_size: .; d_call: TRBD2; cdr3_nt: TGTGCCAGCTCACCATCGCGGGGGGGCACAGATACGCAGTATTTT; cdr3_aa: CASSPSRGGTDTQYF
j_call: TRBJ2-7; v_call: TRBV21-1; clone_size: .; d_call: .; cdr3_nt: TGTGCCAGCAGCAAAGCCGACAGGAGCTCCTACGAGCAGTACTTC; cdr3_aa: CASSKADRSSYEQYF
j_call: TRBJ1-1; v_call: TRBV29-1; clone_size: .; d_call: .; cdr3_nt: TGCAGCGTCGGACATTACTTAAACACTGAAGCTTTCTTT; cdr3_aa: CSVGHYLNTEAFF
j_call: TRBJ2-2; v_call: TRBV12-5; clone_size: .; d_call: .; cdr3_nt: TGTGCTAGTGGTTTGACAGGGAACACCGGGGAGCTGTTTTTT; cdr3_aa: CASGLTGNTGELFF
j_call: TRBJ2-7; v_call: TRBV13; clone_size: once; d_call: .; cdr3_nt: TGTGCCAGCAGCTTAGGCGGGGTACTTTCCTACGAGCAGTACTTC; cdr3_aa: CASSLGGVLSYEQYF
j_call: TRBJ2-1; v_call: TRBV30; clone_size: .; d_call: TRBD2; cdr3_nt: TGTGCCTGGGACACCGGGACTAGCGATGAGCAGTTCTTC; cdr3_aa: CAWDTGTSDEQFF
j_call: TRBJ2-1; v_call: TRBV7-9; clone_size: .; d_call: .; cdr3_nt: TGTGCCAGCAGCGCCGACTTGGGACGGGGGAATTACAATGAGCAGTTCTTC; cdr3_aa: CASSADLGRGNYNEQFF
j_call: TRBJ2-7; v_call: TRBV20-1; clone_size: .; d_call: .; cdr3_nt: TGCAGTGCTAGTAACAGGGACTCCTACGAGCAGTACTTC; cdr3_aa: CSASNRDSYEQYF
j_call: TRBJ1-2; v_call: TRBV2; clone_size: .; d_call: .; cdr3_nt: TGTGCCAGCAGTGATCCCATCCGGGATTCGTTCTATGGCTACACCTTC; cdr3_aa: CASSDPIRDSFYGYTF
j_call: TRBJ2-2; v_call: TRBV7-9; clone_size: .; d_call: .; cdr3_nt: TGTGCCAGCAGCATAGAGGACATTACGAACACCGGGGAGCTGTTTTTT; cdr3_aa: CASSIEDITNTGELFF
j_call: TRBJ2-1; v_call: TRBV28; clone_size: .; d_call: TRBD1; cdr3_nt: TGTGCCAGCAGATCGATCAGGGGGCGCAGGATCCGAGAGCAGTTCTTC; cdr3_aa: CASRSIRGRRIREQFF
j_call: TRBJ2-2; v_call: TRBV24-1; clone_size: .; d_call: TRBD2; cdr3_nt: TGTGCCACCAGTGATTCCATCTGGGGGGGGAACACCGGGGAGCTGTTTTTT; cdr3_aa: CATSDSIWGGNTGELFF
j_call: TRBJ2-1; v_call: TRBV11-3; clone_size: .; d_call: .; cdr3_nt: TGTGCCAGCAGCTTAACGGGTTACAATGAGCAGTTCTTC; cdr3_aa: CASSLTGYNEQFF
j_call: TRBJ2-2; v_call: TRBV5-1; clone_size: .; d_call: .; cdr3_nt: TGCGCCAGCAGCCCCCAGCGGCCAATGGAGCTGTTTTTT; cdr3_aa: CASSPQRPMELFF
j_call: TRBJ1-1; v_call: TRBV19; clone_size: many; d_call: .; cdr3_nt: TGTGCCAGTAGTAATCAGGGTATCGCTGAAGCTTTCTTT; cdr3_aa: CASSNQGIAEAFF
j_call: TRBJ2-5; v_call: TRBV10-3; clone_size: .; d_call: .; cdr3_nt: TGTGCCATCAGTACGGGGGTTTTGGAGACCCAGTACTTC; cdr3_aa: CAISTGVLETQYF
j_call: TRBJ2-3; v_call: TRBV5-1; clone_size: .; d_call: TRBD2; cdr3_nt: TGCGCCAGCAGCCCGGGACTAGCGGGGGGGTTCTACACAGATACGCAGTATTTT; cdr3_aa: CASSPGLAGGFYTDTQYF
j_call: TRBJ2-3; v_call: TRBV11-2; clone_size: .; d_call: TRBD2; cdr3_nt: TGTGCCAGCAGCTTAGCTTGGACTAGCGGGGTCCCAGATACGCAGTATTTT; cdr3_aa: CASSLAWTSGVPDTQYF
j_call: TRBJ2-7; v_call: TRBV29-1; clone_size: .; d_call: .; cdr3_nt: TGCAGCGCAGGTGACACGTCCTACGAGCAGTACTTC; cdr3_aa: CSAGDTSYEQYF
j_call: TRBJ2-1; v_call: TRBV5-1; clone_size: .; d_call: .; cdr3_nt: TGCGCCAGCAGCTTGGACAGGCCATACAATGAGCAGTTCTTC; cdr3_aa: CASSLDRPYNEQFF